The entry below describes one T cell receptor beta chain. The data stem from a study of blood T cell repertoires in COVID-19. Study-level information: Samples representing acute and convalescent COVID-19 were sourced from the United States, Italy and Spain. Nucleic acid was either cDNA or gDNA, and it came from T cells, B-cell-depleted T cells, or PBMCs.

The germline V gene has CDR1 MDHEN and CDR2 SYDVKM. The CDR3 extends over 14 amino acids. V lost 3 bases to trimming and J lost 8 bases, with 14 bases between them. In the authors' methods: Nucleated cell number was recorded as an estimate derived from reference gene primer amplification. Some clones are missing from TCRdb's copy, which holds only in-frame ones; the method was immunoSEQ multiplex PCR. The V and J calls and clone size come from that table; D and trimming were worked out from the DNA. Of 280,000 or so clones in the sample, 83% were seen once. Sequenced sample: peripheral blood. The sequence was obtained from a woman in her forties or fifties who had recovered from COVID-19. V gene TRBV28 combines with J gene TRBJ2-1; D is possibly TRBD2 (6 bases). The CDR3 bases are TGTGCCAGCAGTTTCCCGGGGGTTGTGGATGAGCAGTTCTTC. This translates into CASSFPGVVDEQFF. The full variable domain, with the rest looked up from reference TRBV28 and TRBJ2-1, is DVKVTQSSRYLVKRTGEKVFLECVQDMDHENMFWYRQDPGLGLRLIYFSYDVKMKEKGDIPEGYSVSREKKERFSLILESASTNQTSMYLCASSFPGVVDEQFFGPGTRLTVL.